The rows below give T cell receptor beta chains drawn from one sample of a study of blood T cell repertoires in COVID-19. Some clones are missing from TCRdb's copy, which holds only in-frame ones; the method was immunoSEQ multiplex PCR. This table has approximately 300,000 clones, 85% to 90% appearing once. Material for sequencing was peripheral blood. The receptors originated from a woman aged 45-65 years with COVID-19, enrolled during active disease. The CDR3 runs from the conserved cysteine through the conserved F or W. The D gene is left open where the match is weak. Size values are once, few and many counts, or a class for expanded clones, and some rows have none.

d_call: .
j_call: TRBJ2-7
clone_size: once
cdr3_length: 12
v_call: TRBV6-1
cdr3_nt: TGTGCCAGCAGTGAAGGGAGCTACGAGCAGTACTTC
cdr3_aa: CASSEGSYEQYF

d_call: TRBD2
j_call: TRBJ2-7
clone_size: .
cdr3_length: 15
v_call: TRBV4-1
cdr3_nt: TGCGCCAGCAGCCTAACTAGCGGGGCAACCTACGAGCAGTACTTC
cdr3_aa: CASSLTSGATYEQYF

d_call: TRBD1
j_call: TRBJ2-5
clone_size: .
cdr3_length: 12
v_call: TRBV6-5
cdr3_nt: TGTGCCAGCAGTCCAGGGGGAGAGACCCAGTACTTC
cdr3_aa: CASSPGGETQYF

d_call: TRBD2
j_call: TRBJ2-7
clone_size: .
cdr3_length: 14
v_call: TRBV7-2
cdr3_nt: TGTGCCAGCAGCATCGGGACTAGCGGGATCGAGCAGTACTTC
cdr3_aa: CASSIGTSGIEQYF

d_call: .
j_call: TRBJ1-3
clone_size: .
cdr3_length: 13
v_call: TRBV11-2
cdr3_nt: TGTGCCAGCAGGTTCGACAGTGGAAACACCATATATTTT
cdr3_aa: CASRFDSGNTIYF

d_call: .
j_call: TRBJ2-3
clone_size: once
cdr3_length: 15
v_call: TRBV11-3
cdr3_nt: TGTGCCAGCAGCCTGAGGAACAGGGTAACAGATACGCAGTATTTT
cdr3_aa: CASSLRNRVTDTQYF

d_call: TRBD1
j_call: TRBJ1-5
clone_size: .
cdr3_length: 16
v_call: TRBV7-8
cdr3_nt: TGTGCCAGCAGCTTACGGGACAGGGGTCGCAATCAGCCCCAGCATTTT
cdr3_aa: CASSLRDRGRNQPQHF

d_call: .
j_call: TRBJ2-7
clone_size: .
cdr3_length: 15
v_call: TRBV2
cdr3_nt: TGTGCCAGCAGCCCGGACACCAAGGGTCTCTACGAGCAGTACTTC
cdr3_aa: CASSPDTKGLYEQYF

d_call: TRBD2
j_call: TRBJ2-2
clone_size: .
cdr3_length: 16
v_call: TRBV5-1
cdr3_nt: TGCGCCAGCAGCTTGGCCGGGACTACCCTTACCGGGGAGCTGTTTTTT
cdr3_aa: CASSLAGTTLTGELFF

d_call: .
j_call: TRBJ1-1
clone_size: .
cdr3_length: 13
v_call: TRBV5-1
cdr3_nt: TGCGCCAGCAGGGATGCGGACGGGGCTGAAGCTTTCTTT
cdr3_aa: CASRDADGAEAFF

d_call: TRBD1
j_call: TRBJ2-7
clone_size: .
cdr3_length: 16
v_call: TRBV5-4
cdr3_nt: TGTGCCAGCAGCTTGGAGCCGCGGACAGGGGGCGACGAGCAGTACTTC
cdr3_aa: CASSLEPRTGGDEQYF

d_call: TRBD2
j_call: TRBJ2-1
clone_size: .
cdr3_length: 15
v_call: TRBV7-2
cdr3_nt: TGTGCCAGCAGCCCAGAGGGACTAGTAATAGGAGAGCAGTTCTTC
cdr3_aa: CASSPEGLVIGEQFF

d_call: .
j_call: TRBJ1-5
clone_size: .
cdr3_length: 13
v_call: TRBV19
cdr3_nt: TGTGCCAGTAGTACCCCAAGAGATCAGCCCCAGCATTTT
cdr3_aa: CASSTPRDQPQHF